The rows below give T cell receptor beta chains drawn from one sample of a study of T cell responses to AZD1222 COVID-19 vaccine. The repertoire was sequenced with immunoSEQ multiplex PCR; TCRdb's copy has only in-frame clones and lacks some. The repertoire holds tens of thousands of clones, with 87% as singletons. The starting material was peripheral blood, obtained on day 0 of AZD1222 vaccination. Every receptor here comes from an adult in good health. Each CDR3 is given with its conserved first and last residue. A D gene is named only where the DNA matches it firmly. Clone size is stated in some rows and not others, as once, few, many or a class when expanded.

J gene,D gene,V gene,clone size,CDR3 DNA,CDR3 protein
TRBJ1-6,TRBD1,TRBV5-1,few,TGCGCCAGCAGTTCGACAGGGGATTTCAGCGGTTCACCCCTCCACTTT,CASSSTGDFSGSPLHF
TRBJ2-7,-,TRBV9,-,TGTGCCAGCAGCACCCGGACGGGATCCTACGAGCAGTACTTC,CASSTRTGSYEQYF
TRBJ1-1,-,TRBV29-1,-,TGCAGCGTTGTCGACGGGGAAGGAGGAGGGGGTACTGAAGCTTTCTTT,CSVVDGEGGGGTEAFF
TRBJ2-7,TRBD1,TRBV28,-,TGTGCCAGCAGTATGGGTGGGACAGGGGGCTCCTACGAGCAGTACTTC,CASSMGGTGGSYEQYF
TRBJ1-2,TRBD1,TRBV19,-,TGTGCCAGTTCAGGGGGCTCTGGCTACACCTTC,CASSGGSGYTF
TRBJ1-4,-,TRBV2,-,TGTGCCAGCAGTGAGTCGGAGGCTGTAGGTGAAAAACTGTTTTTT,CASSESEAVGEKLFF
TRBJ1-2,-,TRBV19,-,TGTGCCAGTAGCCTCCTGGGGGGGAAATCTAACTATGGCTACACCTTC,CASSLLGGKSNYGYTF
TRBJ2-3,-,TRBV4-2,-,TGTGCCAGCAGCTTGGGGCGGGACAGATTCACAGATACGCAGTATTTT,CASSLGRDRFTDTQYF
TRBJ2-7,-,TRBV5-6,-,TGTGCCAGCACCCTTCAGGATTACTACGAGCAGTACTTC,CASTLQDYYEQYF
TRBJ1-3,TRBD1,TRBV7-9,-,TGTGCCAGCAACCCGAGACAGGGAAGCTCTGGAAACACCATATATTTT,CASNPRQGSSGNTIYF
TRBJ2-1,-,TRBV13,-,TGTGCCAGCAGCTTAGGCGGGGGCGGGAATGAGCAGTTCTTC,CASSLGGGGNEQFF
TRBJ2-3,-,TRBV11-3,-,TGTGCCAGCAGCTTACCGGGACTTACAGATACGCAGTATTTT,CASSLPGLTDTQYF
TRBJ1-4,-,TRBV5-4,-,TGTGCCAGCAGAAAGTGGGGCCTTGAAAAACTGTTTTTT,CASRKWGLEKLFF
TRBJ2-2,-,TRBV7-9,-,TGTGCCAGCAGCTTAGATGGTCGGCAGTCCCGGTGGGCCGGGGAGCTGTTTTTT,CASSLDGRQSRWAGELFF
TRBJ1-2,TRBD1,TRBV20-1,-,TGCAGTGCGCGGACAGGGTTTGGCTACACCTTC,CSARTGFGYTF
TRBJ2-1,TRBD1,TRBV19,-,TGTGCCAGTAGTGCTATCGCAGGGGGCGGGTTTGTGAATGAGCAGTTCTTC,CASSAIAGGGFVNEQFF
TRBJ2-3,-,TRBV24-1,-,TGTGCCACCAGTGACCAGATTACAGATACGCAGTATTTT,CATSDQITDTQYF
TRBJ2-6,-,TRBV6-1,-,TGTGCCAGCAGTGAAGCGCACTCTGGGGCCAACGTCCTGACTTTC,CASSEAHSGANVLTF
TRBJ1-5,-,TRBV28,once,TGTGCCAGCAGTTCAGGGGATAAGGATCAGCCCCAGCATTTT,CASSSGDKDQPQHF
TRBJ2-7,TRBD2,TRBV19,-,TGTGCCAGTAGTTGGGCGGGGGGCCAGCACGAGCAGTACTTC,CASSWAGGQHEQYF
TRBJ2-7,-,TRBV11-2,few,TGTGCCAGCAGCCCCCGGATCTTCTACGAGCAGTACTTC,CASSPRIFYEQYF
TRBJ1-3,TRBD1,TRBV6-5,-,TGTGCCAGCACCGACCCGGGACAGAATGGGAACACCATATATTTT,CASTDPGQNGNTIYF
TRBJ2-7,TRBD1,TRBV6-5,-,TGTGCCAGCAGTTACTCCGAAGACAGGGGCTACGAGCAGTACTTC,CASSYSEDRGYEQYF
TRBJ1-5,TRBD1,TRBV23-1,-,TGCGCCAGCAGTCAATGTTATACAGGGGATTCGGTAAAAAGTCAGCCCCAGCATTTT,CASSQCYTGDSVKSQPQHF
TRBJ2-7,TRBD2,TRBV7-9,-,TGTGCCAGCAGCTCGGGACTAGCGGGGAGGCGCGAGCAGTACTTC,CASSSGLAGRREQYF
TRBJ1-3,TRBD1,TRBV4-1,-,TGCGCCAGCAGCCTACCGACAGGGCAGCGCTTT,CASSLPTGQRF
TRBJ1-2,-,TRBV6-5,-,TGTGCCAGCAGCCCCGGGCGGGGGGACTATGGCTACACCTTC,CASSPGRGDYGYTF
TRBJ2-1,TRBD1,TRBV7-9,-,TGTGCCAGCAGCTTCCTAGGGGGAACCGGGACAGGGGGCAATGAGCAGTTCTTC,CASSFLGGTGTGGNEQFF